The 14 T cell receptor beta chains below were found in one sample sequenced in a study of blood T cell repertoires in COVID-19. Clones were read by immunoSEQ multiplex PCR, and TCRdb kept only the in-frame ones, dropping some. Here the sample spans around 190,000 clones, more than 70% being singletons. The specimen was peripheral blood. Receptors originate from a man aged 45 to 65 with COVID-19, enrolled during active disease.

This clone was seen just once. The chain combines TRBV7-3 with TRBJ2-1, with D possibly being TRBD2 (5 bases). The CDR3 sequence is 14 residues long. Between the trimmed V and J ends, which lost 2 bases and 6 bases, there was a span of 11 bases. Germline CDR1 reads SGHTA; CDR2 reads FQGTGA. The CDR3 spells CASSLSGVPNEQFF. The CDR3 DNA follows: TGTGCCAGCAGCTTATCCGGGGTCCCCAATGAGCAGTTCTTC.

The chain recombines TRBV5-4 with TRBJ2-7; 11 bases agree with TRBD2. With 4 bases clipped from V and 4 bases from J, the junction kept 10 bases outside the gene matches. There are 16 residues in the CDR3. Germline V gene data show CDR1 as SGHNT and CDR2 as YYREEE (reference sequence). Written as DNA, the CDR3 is TGTGCCAGCAGCAGATTAGTTACTAGCGGGGGTTACGAGCAGTACTTC. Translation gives CASSRLVTSGGYEQYF.

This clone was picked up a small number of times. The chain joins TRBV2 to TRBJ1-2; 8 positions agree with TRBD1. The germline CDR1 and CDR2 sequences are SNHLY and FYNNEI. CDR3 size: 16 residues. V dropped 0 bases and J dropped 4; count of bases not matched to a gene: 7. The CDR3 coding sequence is TGTGCCAGCAGTGAAGCGGCCCAGGGGGCATTCTATGGCTACACCTTC. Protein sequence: CASSEAAQGAFYGYTF.

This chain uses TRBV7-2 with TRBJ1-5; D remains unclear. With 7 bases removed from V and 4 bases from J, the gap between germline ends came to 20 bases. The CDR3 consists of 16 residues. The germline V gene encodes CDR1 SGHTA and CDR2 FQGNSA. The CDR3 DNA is TGTGCCAGCAACTCATGGGAGGAGGGCTGGAATCAGCCCCAGCATTTT. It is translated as CASNSWEEGWNQPQHF.

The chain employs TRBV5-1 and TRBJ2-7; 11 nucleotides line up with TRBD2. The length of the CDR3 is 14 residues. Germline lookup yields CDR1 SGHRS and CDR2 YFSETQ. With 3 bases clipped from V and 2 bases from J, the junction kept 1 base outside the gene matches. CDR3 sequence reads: CASSSTSGTYEQYF. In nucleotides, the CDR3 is TGCGCCAGCAGCTCGACTAGCGGGACCTACGAGCAGTACTTC. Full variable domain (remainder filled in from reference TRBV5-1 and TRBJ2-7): KAGVTQTPRYLIKTRGQQVTLSCSPISGHRSVSWYQQTPGQGLQFLFEYFSETQRNKGNFPGRFSGRQFSNSRSEMNVSTLELGDSALYLCASSSTSGTYEQYFGPGTRLTVT.

This CDR3 is CASSQDSLEGLSYEQYF. The DNA of the CDR3 is TGTGCCAGCAGCCAAGATTCTTTAGAGGGTCTCTCCTACGAGCAGTACTTC. This chain joins TRBV3-1 (or the pseudogene TRBV3-2) and TRBJ2-7, with a possible D match to TRBD2 (5 bases). Germline values: CDR1 LGHDT, CDR2 YNNKEL (reference sequence). The CDR3 extends over 17 amino acids. Trimming took 0 bases from V and 0 from J, leaving 15 bases between them.

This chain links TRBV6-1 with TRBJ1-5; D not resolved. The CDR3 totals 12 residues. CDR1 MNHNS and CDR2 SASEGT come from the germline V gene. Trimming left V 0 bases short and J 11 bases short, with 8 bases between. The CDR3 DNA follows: TGTGCCAGCAGTGAAGCTTCGGTATCCCAGCATTTT. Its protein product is CASSEASVSQHF.

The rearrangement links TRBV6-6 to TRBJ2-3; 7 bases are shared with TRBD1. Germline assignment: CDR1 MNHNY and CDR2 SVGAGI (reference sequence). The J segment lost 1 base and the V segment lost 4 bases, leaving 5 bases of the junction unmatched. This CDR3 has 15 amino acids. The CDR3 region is CASSFRQGGTDTQYF. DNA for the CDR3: TGTGCCAGCAGTTTTCGACAGGGAGGCACAGATACGCAGTATTTT.

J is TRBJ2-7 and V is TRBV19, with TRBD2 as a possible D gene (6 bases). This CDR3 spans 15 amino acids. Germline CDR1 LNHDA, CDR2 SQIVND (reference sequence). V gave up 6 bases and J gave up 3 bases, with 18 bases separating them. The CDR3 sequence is CASSAVLALGYEQYF. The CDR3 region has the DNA TGTGCCAGTAGCGCCGTTCTAGCGTTAGGCTACGAGCAGTACTTC. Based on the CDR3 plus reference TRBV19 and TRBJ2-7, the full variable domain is DGGITQSPKYLFRKEGQNVTLSCEQNLNHDAMYWYRQDPGQGLRLIYYSQIVNDFQKGDIAEGYSVSREKKESFPLTVTSAQKNPTAFYLCASSAVLALGYEQYFGPGTRLTVT.

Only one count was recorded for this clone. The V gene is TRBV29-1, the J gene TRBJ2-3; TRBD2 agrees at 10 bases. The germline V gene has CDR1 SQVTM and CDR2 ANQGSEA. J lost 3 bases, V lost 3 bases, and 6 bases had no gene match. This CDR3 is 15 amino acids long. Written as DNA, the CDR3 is TGCAGCGTTGACTTTCTAGCGGGAGTAACAGATACGCAGTATTTT. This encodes CSVDFLAGVTDTQYF.

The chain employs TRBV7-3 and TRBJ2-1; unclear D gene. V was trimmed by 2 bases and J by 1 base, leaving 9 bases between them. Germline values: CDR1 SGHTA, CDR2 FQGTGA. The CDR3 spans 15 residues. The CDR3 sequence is CASSLDISSYNEQFF. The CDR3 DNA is TGTGCCAGCAGCTTAGACATATCGTCCTACAATGAGCAGTTCTTC.

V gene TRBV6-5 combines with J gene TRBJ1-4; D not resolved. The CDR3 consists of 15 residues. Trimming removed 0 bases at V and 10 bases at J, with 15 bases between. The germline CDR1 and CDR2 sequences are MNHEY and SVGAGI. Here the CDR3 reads CASSYSMANSGKLFF. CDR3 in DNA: TGTGCCAGCAGTTACTCGATGGCCAACTCGGGAAAACTGTTTTTT.

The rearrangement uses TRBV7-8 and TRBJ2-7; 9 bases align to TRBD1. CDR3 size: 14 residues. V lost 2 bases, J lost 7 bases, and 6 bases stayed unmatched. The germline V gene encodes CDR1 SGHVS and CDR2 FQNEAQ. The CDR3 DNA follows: TGTGCCAGCAGCTTACTACAGGGGGCGGGTGAGCAGTACTTC. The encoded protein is CASSLLQGAGEQYF.

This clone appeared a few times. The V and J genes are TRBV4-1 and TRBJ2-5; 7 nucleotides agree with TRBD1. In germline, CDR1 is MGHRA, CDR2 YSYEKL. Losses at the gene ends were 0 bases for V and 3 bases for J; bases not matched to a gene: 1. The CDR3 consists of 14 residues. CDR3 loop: CASSQEGTEETQYF. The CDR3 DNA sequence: TGCGCCAGCAGCCAAGAAGGGACAGAAGAGACCCAGTACTTC.